This entry describes one T cell receptor (beta chain). As yet, its antigen is unknown. One entry per CDR3 protein, called by TCRdb with MiXCR from the reads. This table has about 230,000 distinct CDR3 sequences, approximately 24% appearing once. These data originate in a study of T cell repertoires in cytomegalovirus infection. General study findings and limits: Individuals carrying CMV plus the relevant HLA were identified by cumulative frequency of public TCR beta families.

The CDR3 covers 14 residues. With V trimmed by 4 bases and J by 4 bases, 4 bases remained unmatched. Sequenced sample: CD8+ T cells from PBMCs. This receptor was obtained from a human donor in good health (CMV status not recorded). Some clones in this sample may be carry-over from other donors' samples. V usage is TRBV12-3 or TRBV12-4 and J usage is TRBJ2-1; 7 bases match TRBD2. Here the CDR3 DNA reads TGTGCCAGCAGTTCGGGACTACTTTACAATGAGCAGTTCTTC. Translation gives CASSSGLLYNEQFF.